The rows below give T cell receptor beta chains drawn from one sample of a study of blood T cell repertoires in COVID-19. Method: immunoSEQ multiplex PCR; TCRdb's copy keeps in-frame clones and lacks some. The sample records about 150,000 clones, approximately 78% being singletons. Source material: peripheral blood. These TCRs come from a human donor with acute or convalescent COVID-19. The donor label of this sample is uncertain. The CDR3 runs from the conserved cysteine through the conserved F or W. Each record gives: V gene, clone size, J gene, D gene, CDR3 protein, CDR3 DNA. A D gene is named only where the DNA matches it firmly. Rows may omit the clone size; those that give it use once, few, many or a size class.

TRBV5-6	-	TRBJ1-3	-	CASSLYRTVSGNTIYF	TGTGCCAGCAGCTTATATCGGACAGTCTCCGGAAACACCATATATTTT
TRBV5-8	once	TRBJ1-3	-	CASTIQGGGNTIYF	TGTGCCAGCACCATACAAGGAGGGGGAAACACCATATATTTT
TRBV6-2/TRBV6-3	-	TRBJ1-1	-	CASSYTTNTEAFF	TGTGCCAGCAGTTACACTACTAACACTGAAGCTTTCTTT
TRBV6-6	-	TRBJ2-1	TRBD1	CASSSDRHIYNEQFF	TGTGCCAGCAGTTCGGACAGGCATATCTACAATGAGCAGTTCTTC
TRBV5-1	-	TRBJ2-2	-	CASSLAGPNTGELFF	TGCGCCAGCAGCTTAGCGGGTCCGAACACCGGGGAGCTGTTTTTT
TRBV19	-	TRBJ1-2	-	CASSISPSGYTF	TGTGCCAGTAGTATATCACCGAGCGGCTACACCTTC
TRBV6-6	-	TRBJ1-5	TRBD1	CASSRLQQGASNQPQHF	TGTGCCAGCAGTCGCCTCCAACAGGGGGCGAGCAATCAGCCCCAGCATTTT
TRBV7-8	-	TRBJ1-6	TRBD1	CASSQDRGNSPLHF	TGTGCCAGCAGCCAGGACAGGGGCAATTCACCCCTCCACTTT
TRBV10-3	-	TRBJ1-6	-	CATGGQSSYNSPLHF	TGTGCCACCGGCGGCCAAAGCTCCTATAATTCACCCCTCCACTTT
TRBV18	-	TRBJ2-7	-	CASSPPSKPYEQYF	TGTGCCAGCTCACCACCCTCTAAACCCTACGAGCAGTACTTC
TRBV11-2	-	TRBJ1-6	-	CASSLELGGNSPLHF	TGTGCCAGCAGCTTAGAGCTCGGGGGTAATTCACCCCTCCACTTT
TRBV4-3	-	TRBJ1-6	TRBD1	CASSQDQSGQAGEPLHF	TGCGCCAGCAGCCAAGATCAATCCGGACAGGCGGGTGAGCCCCTCCACTTT
TRBV5-1	-	TRBJ1-1	TRBD1	CASSLYTGGTMNTEAFF	TGCGCCAGCAGCTTGTACACAGGGGGCACGATGAACACTGAAGCTTTCTTT
TRBV18	-	TRBJ2-7	TRBD1	CASSPRDRASYEQYF	TGTGCCAGCTCACCCCGGGACAGGGCTTCCTACGAGCAGTACTTC
TRBV9	-	TRBJ2-1	TRBD2	CASSAAGGEREQFF	TGTGCCAGCAGCGCAGCGGGGGGGGAGCGGGAGCAGTTCTTC
TRBV6-4	-	TRBJ1-2	TRBD1	CASSGGTAYGYTF	TGTGCCAGCAGTGGAGGGACAGCCTATGGCTACACCTTC
TRBV4-1	-	TRBJ1-1	-	CASSQPSGGAEAFF	TGCGCCAGCAGCCAACCCTCGGGGGGAGCGGAAGCTTTCTTT
TRBV7-2	-	TRBJ1-5	-	CASSLGQGNQPQHF	TGTGCCAGCAGCTTGGGGCAGGGGAATCAGCCCCAGCATTTT
TRBV12-3/TRBV12-4	-	TRBJ1-2	-	CASRPQASYGYTF	TGTGCCAGCAGGCCACAGGCCTCCTATGGCTACACCTTC
TRBV27	-	TRBJ2-5	TRBD1	CASSLGTGGSGETQYF	TGTGCCAGCAGTTTAGGGACAGGGGGCTCGGGAGAGACCCAGTACTTC
TRBV29-1	-	TRBJ1-2	-	CSVEFGAGYTF	TGCAGCGTTGAATTCGGAGCCGGCTACACCTTC
TRBV5-1	-	TRBJ2-3	TRBD2	CASSWGLGPDTQYF	TGCGCCAGCAGCTGGGGACTAGGTCCAGATACGCAGTATTTT
TRBV5-5	-	TRBJ1-2	TRBD1	CASSLRTGDGYTF	TGTGCCAGCAGCTTGCGGACAGGGGATGGCTACACCTTC
TRBV5-1	-	TRBJ1-2	-	CASSLSQGTNYGYTF	TGCGCCAGCAGCTTGAGCCAGGGTACTAACTATGGCTACACCTTC
TRBV30	-	TRBJ1-1	TRBD1	CAWRLQGATEAFF	TGTGCCTGGAGGTTACAGGGGGCCACTGAAGCTTTCTTT
TRBV5-1	once	TRBJ1-1	-	CASSWLGTLNTEAFF	TGCGCCAGCAGCTGGCTGGGCACCCTGAACACTGAAGCTTTCTTT